Below, 27 T cell receptor beta chains from the same sample are listed, as sequenced in a study of identical twins listed by TCRdb under 2016. To prepare the library, 5' RACE was applied. The instrument was an Illumina HiSeq 2000. Starting from the raw public reads, TCRdb applied fastp trimming at Q25, assembled clones with MiXCR and retained in-frame beta chains. CDR3 protein duplicates are merged, each entry listing the most common genes and DNA. The sample yields roughly 220,000 distinct CDR3 sequences; approximately 5.9% were counted once. Roughly 14% of the sample comes from the top ten. This sample was also put to use in a study of T cells expressing NK-cell markers.

The source material was CD8+ T cells sorted from blood. These receptors were obtained from a woman in her late teens or twenties in good health.

The sample holds a few counts of this clonotype. The V call is TRBV19, the J call TRBJ2-3; perhaps TRBD1 as D (5 bases). Trimming took off 4 bases at V and 0 bases at J, with 14 bases between the two ends. The CDR3 spans 16 residues. Germline CDR1 LNHDA, CDR2 SQIVND (reference sequence). The CDR3 protein is CASSTGWGLSTDTQYF. The CDR3 DNA reads TGTGCCAGTAGTACCGGATGGGGCCTGAGCACAGATACGCAGTATTTT.

This clonotype occurred many times. The chain has TRBV12-3 or TRBV12-4 and TRBJ2-3; the D gene is possibly TRBD2 (6 bases). Trimming took 6 bases from V and 6 from J, leaving 13 bases between them. The CDR3 is 13 amino acids. CDR3 residues: CASSRGGADTQYF. In DNA form, the CDR3 reads TGTGCCAGCAGCCGGGGCGGGGCGGATACGCAGTATTTT.

This clonotype was recorded at least ten times. CDR3 sequence (DNA): TGTGCCAGCAGTTACTCGAGCTGGACCTATGGCTACACCTTC. Translating it yields CASSYSSWTYGYTF. The chain combines TRBV6-5 with TRBJ1-2; D gene unclear. The CDR3 runs 14 residues. The germline V gene has CDR1 MNHEY and CDR2 SVGAGI. Between the trimmed V and J ends, which lost 0 bases and 4 bases, there was a span of 9 bases.

This chain connects TRBV5-6 to TRBJ2-7; D ambiguous. This CDR3 region has 15 residues. Germline V gene sequence: CDR1 SGHDT, CDR2 YYEEEE. The V and J ends lost 0 bases and 4 bases respectively, with 14 bases between them. CDR3 sequence reads: CASSLDRRWGYEQYF. In nucleotides, the CDR3 is TGTGCCAGCAGCTTGGACCGACGATGGGGATACGAGCAGTACTTC.

This clonotype appeared many times. The rearrangement joins TRBV6-5 to TRBJ2-7; perhaps TRBD1 as D (5 bases). V was cut by 6 bases and J by 3 bases, with 9 bases left in between. Germline lookup yields CDR1 MNHEY and CDR2 SVGAGI. The CDR3 spans 12 residues. The CDR3 DNA follows: TGTGCCAGCAGCCCAGGGAACTACGAGCAGTACTTC. This gives the protein CASSPGNYEQYF.

This clonotype was seen repeatedly, ten times or more. The V gene is TRBV15, the J gene TRBJ1-1; 7 nucleotides line up with TRBD1. V trimming: 3 bases; J trimming: 9 bases; junction bases outside the gene matches: 7. CDR3 length equals 13 residues. The germline V gene encodes CDR1 LNHNV and CDR2 YYDKDF (reference sequence). The CDR3 region is CATSSLGTDQAFF. Written as DNA, the CDR3 is TGTGCCACCAGCAGTTTGGGGACAGACCAAGCTTTCTTT.

This clonotype was counted many times. This chain connects TRBV5-5 to TRBJ2-7; 8 bases align to TRBD2. The CDR3 has 14 residues. Trimming at V came to 7 bases and at J to 5 bases, leaving 11 bases not matched to a gene. Germline V gene data show CDR1 as SGHKS and CDR2 as YYEKEE (reference sequence). The CDR3 sequence: CASDLPGGANEQYF. CDR3 nucleotide sequence: TGTGCCAGCGATCTCCCCGGGGGGGCCAACGAGCAGTACTTC.

This clonotype was detected a few times. V gene TRBV20-1 combines with J gene TRBJ1-2, with unresolved D. V gave up 3 bases and J gave up 0 bases, with 17 bases separating them. Germline V gives CDR1 DFQATT, CDR2 SNEGSKA (reference sequence). CDR3 size: 16 residues. The CDR3 reads CSASLPLDGANYGYTF. The DNA for the CDR3 is TGCAGTGCTAGTCTGCCCTTGGATGGAGCTAACTATGGCTACACCTTC.

In DNA, the CDR3 is TGTGCCAGCAGCGCCCCCCCGGGACAGGGGAGCTACGAGCAGTACTTC. Protein: CASSAPPGQGSYEQYF. The rearrangement joins TRBV7-9 to TRBJ2-7; TRBD1 agrees at 10 bases. The length of the CDR3 is 16 residues. The trim removed 5 bases at V and 3 bases at J, leaving 10 bases unmatched. The V gene's germline CDR1 is SEHNR and CDR2 FQNEAQ (reference sequence). The full variable domain, its missing parts supplied by reference TRBV7-9 and TRBJ2-7, is DTGVSQNPRHKITKRGQNVTFRCDPISEHNRLYWYRQTLGQGPEFLTYFQNEAQLEKSRLLSDRFSAERPKGSFSTLEIQRTEQGDSAMYLCASSAPPGQGSYEQYFGPGTRLTVT.

This clonotype was seen a handful of times. This chain links TRBV12-3 or TRBV12-4 with TRBJ1-1; D remains ambiguous. The CDR3 sequence is 14 residues long. V lost 5 bases to trimming and J lost 0 bases, with 10 bases between them. The CDR3 here is CASSPTRLNTEAFF. The CDR3 nucleotides are TGTGCCAGCAGTCCTACGAGATTGAACACTGAAGCTTTCTTT.

The CDR3 is CSVDRGPAYGYTF. Here the CDR3 DNA reads TGCAGCGTTGATAGGGGGCCAGCTTATGGCTACACCTTC. The chain links TRBV29-1 to TRBJ1-2; 7 nucleotides line up with TRBD1. Looked up from germline, CDR1 is SQVTM and CDR2 is ANQGSEA. Trimming at V came to 3 bases and at J to 5 bases, leaving 6 bases not matched to a gene. The CDR3 contains 13 residues.

This clonotype was seen a single time. The chain joins TRBV3-1 to TRBJ1-6; no clear D. In germline, CDR1 is LGHDT, CDR2 YNNKEL (reference sequence). V dropped 1 base and J dropped 0 bases, with 7 bases sitting between them. The CDR3 runs to 16 residues. In DNA form, the CDR3 reads TGTGCCAGCAGCCAAGGCAGAGACTCCTATAATTCACCCCTCCACTTT. Translation: CASSQGRDSYNSPLHF.

The CDR3 here is CASSLDHDWQNTEAFF. CDR3 DNA: TGTGCCAGCAGCTTAGATCATGACTGGCAGAACACTGAAGCTTTCTTT. The J gene is TRBJ1-1, the V gene TRBV11-2, with D unresolved. This CDR3 region has 16 residues. Germline V CDR1 and CDR2: SGHAT, FQNNGV. Trimming shortened V by 0 bases and J by 1 base, and 12 bases separated the two germline ends.

This clonotype came up many times. The J gene is TRBJ1-5, the V gene TRBV20-1, with TRBD1 matching over 7 bases. The V gene's germline CDR1 is DFQATT and CDR2 SNEGSKA (reference sequence). The CDR3 has 16 amino acids. V lost 6 bases and J lost 4; bases outside the gene matches: 15. The CDR3 reads CSAHDREGGMNQPQHF. The CDR3 nucleotides read TGCAGTGCACACGACAGGGAAGGCGGAATGAATCAGCCCCAGCATTTT.

This clonotype was detected a few times. The CDR3 sequence: CASSEGSGGREQYF. CDR3 in DNA: TGTGCCAGCAGCGAGGGATCCGGAGGGCGCGAGCAGTACTTC. The rearrangement uses TRBV9 and TRBJ2-7, with D perhaps TRBD2 (6 bases). Germline values: CDR1 SGDLS, CDR2 YYNGEE. The V gene lost 3 bases and the J gene lost 6 bases, with 16 bases spanning the gap. This CDR3 has 14 amino acids.

In this sample, this clonotype turned up a few times. The V gene is TRBV9, the J gene TRBJ2-7; perhaps TRBD2 as D (5 bases). In germline, CDR1 is SGDLS, CDR2 YYNGEE. The CDR3 sequence is 13 residues long. The V gene lost 0 bases and the J gene lost 1 base, with 5 bases spanning the gap. The CDR3 region has the DNA TGTGCCAGCAGCGTAGCGGGATCCTACGAGCAGTACTTC. Translating gives CASSVAGSYEQYF.

The sample holds a few counts of this clonotype. The CDR3 region is CASSGQGFGQPQHF. The CDR3 DNA reads TGTGCCAGCAGTGGACAGGGTTTCGGGCAGCCCCAGCATTTT. The rearrangement uses TRBV27 and TRBJ1-5; 8 nucleotides line up with TRBD1. The CDR3 consists of 14 residues. CDR1 and CDR2 (germline): MNHEY, SMNVEV (reference sequence). The junction had 7 bases not matched to a gene; V was cut back by 5 bases and J by 7 bases.

In its sample, this clonotype was seen a few times. J is TRBJ2-7 and V is TRBV11-2, with D possibly being TRBD2 (5 bases). Looked up from germline, CDR1 is SGHAT and CDR2 is FQNNGV. CDR3 length: 14 residues. V was clipped by 5 bases and J by 5 bases, with 16 bases between them. The CDR3 bases are TGTGCCAGCAGCCCCAGTCGGGGAAGAGACGAGCAGTACTTC. Its protein is CASSPSRGRDEQYF.

The table lists this clonotype with many counts. This chain links TRBV20-1 with TRBJ2-1; tentative D call: TRBD2 (6 bases). Germline V gene data show CDR1 as DFQATT and CDR2 as SNEGSKA (reference sequence). V lost 6 bases, J lost 2 bases, and 14 bases lay in between. The CDR3 extends over 14 amino acids. The CDR3 is CSAPRGETYNEQFF. DNA of the CDR3: TGCAGTGCCCCCCGCGGGGAAACCTACAATGAGCAGTTCTTC.

The chain employs TRBV6-5 and TRBJ2-7; D perhaps matches TRBD2 (5 bases). The CDR3 extends over 14 amino acids. The germline V gene has CDR1 MNHEY and CDR2 SVGAGI. With 2 bases removed from V and 7 bases from J, the gap between germline ends came to 15 bases. The CDR3 reads CASSYGTQTGEQYF. In DNA, the CDR3 is TGTGCCAGCAGTTACGGAACCCAAACGGGGGAGCAGTACTTC.

This clonotype was seen many times. This chain joins TRBV11-2 and TRBJ2-7, with TRBD2 identical over 11 bases. Germline trimming cut 5 bases from V and 0 bases from J; bases unmatched to any gene: 3. This CDR3 contains 15 residues. CDR1 and CDR2 from the germline V gene are SGHAT and FQNNGV. For the CDR3, the DNA is TGTGCCAGCAGCCAGGGGACTAGCGGCTCCTACGAGCAGTACTTC. Translated, it gives CASSQGTSGSYEQYF.

This clonotype was recorded a few times. CDR3 DNA: TGTGCCAGCAGCTTAGCCTCAGGGTTGGAAGAGACCCAGTACTTC. It is translated as CASSLASGLEETQYF. The V gene is TRBV7-9, the J gene TRBJ2-5; D perhaps matches TRBD1 (5 bases). Germline V lookup: CDR1 SEHNR, CDR2 FQNEAQ (reference sequence). The V end lost 0 bases, the J end lost 3 bases, and 11 bases lay between the germline ends. This CDR3 is 15 amino acids long. Based on the CDR3 plus reference TRBV7-9 and TRBJ2-5, the full variable domain is DTGVSQNPRHKITKRGQNVTFRCDPISEHNRLYWYRQTLGQGPEFLTYFQNEAQLEKSRLLSDRFSAERPKGSFSTLEIQRTEQGDSAMYLCASSLASGLEETQYFGPGTRLLVL.

This clonotype was seen many times. V is TRBV5-1 and J is TRBJ2-2; a possible D gene is TRBD2 (6 bases). The V gene's germline CDR1 is SGHRS and CDR2 YFSETQ. The CDR3 runs 13 residues. V dropped 2 bases and J dropped 6 bases, with 8 bases sitting between them. CDR3 region: CASSLTGAGELFF. As DNA, the CDR3 is TGCGCCAGCAGCTTAACGGGGGCCGGGGAGCTGTTTTTT.

In this sample, this clonotype turned up many times. The chain has TRBV5-5 and TRBJ2-1; D uncertain. V shed 4 bases and J shed 9 bases, with 14 bases lying between them. The germline gives CDR1 SGHKS, CDR2 YYEKEE (reference sequence). This CDR3 spans 13 amino acids. Here the CDR3 DNA reads TGTGCCAGCAGCGCATACTTATCCGGTGAGCAGTTCTTC. It translates to CASSAYLSGEQFF.

This clonotype was counted a few times. The chain uses TRBV6-2 or TRBV6-3 and TRBJ2-5; possibly TRBD2 for D (6 bases). Germline V CDR1 and CDR2: MNHEY, SVGEGT. The CDR3 runs 13 residues. The germline V and J ends were trimmed by 5 bases and 5 bases, with 12 bases remaining between them. CDR3 coding DNA: TGTGCCAGCAGTCACGGGAGCCCCGAGACCCAGTACTTC. Protein product: CASSHGSPETQYF.

This clonotype turned up a few times. The chain carries TRBV3-1 and TRBJ1-4; D perhaps matches TRBD1 (6 bases). Germline CDR1 LGHDT, CDR2 YNNKEL (reference sequence). The CDR3 has 15 amino acids. The germline V and J ends were trimmed by 1 base and 7 bases, with 13 bases remaining between them. The CDR3 nucleotides are TGTGCCAGCAGCCAAGGGGGGCGACCGGGTGAAAAACTGTTTTTT. Protein product: CASSQGGRPGEKLFF.

This clonotype appeared a few times. The chain couples TRBV2 to TRBJ1-1; D is perhaps TRBD1 (5 bases). The CDR3 is 14 amino acids. Trimming cost V 3 bases and J 4 bases, with 12 bases left between them. Germline values: CDR1 SNHLY, CDR2 FYNNEI. CDR3 in DNA: TGTGCCAGCAGTGAGGGGCAGGGAATCACTGAAGCTTTCTTT. Protein product: CASSEGQGITEAFF.